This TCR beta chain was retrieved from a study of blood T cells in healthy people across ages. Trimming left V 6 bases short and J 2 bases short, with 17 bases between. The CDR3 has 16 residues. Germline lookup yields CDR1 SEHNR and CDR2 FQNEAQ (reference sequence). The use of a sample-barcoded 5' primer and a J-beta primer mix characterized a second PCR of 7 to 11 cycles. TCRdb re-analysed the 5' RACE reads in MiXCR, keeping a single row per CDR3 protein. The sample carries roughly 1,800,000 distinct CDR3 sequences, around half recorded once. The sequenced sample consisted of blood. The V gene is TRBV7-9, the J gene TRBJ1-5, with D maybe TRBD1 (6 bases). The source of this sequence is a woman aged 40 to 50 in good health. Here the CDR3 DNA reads TGTGCCAGCAGTTCCGACGGGGGGCTCGGCAATCAGCCCCAGCATTTT. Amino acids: CASSSDGGLGNQPQHF.